The rows below give T cell receptor beta chains drawn from one sample of a study of blood T cells in healthy people across ages. A single record per CDR3 protein comes from TCRdb applying MiXCR to the 5' RACE reads. The sample has hundreds of thousands of distinct CDR3 sequences; over 40% are singletons. Sequenced sample: blood. All receptors come from a man older than 75 in good health. The CDR3 runs from the conserved cysteine through the conserved F or W. A D gene is named only where the DNA matches it firmly. Size is omitted from some rows. Given values are once, few, many or a class for expanded clones.

CDR3 DNA: TGTGCCAGCAGTTTAATCGGCAGGGCCTTCCAAGAGACCCAGTACTTC
CDR3 protein: CASSLIGRAFQETQYF
clone size: many
D gene: .
V gene: TRBV27
J gene: TRBJ2-5

CDR3 DNA: TGTGCCAGCGGCCGGGACAGGGGGGACTATGGCTACACCTTC
CDR3 protein: CASGRDRGDYGYTF
clone size: few
D gene: TRBD1
V gene: TRBV7-2
J gene: TRBJ1-2

CDR3 DNA: TGTGCCAGCACCGTCAGGGAAAGCTCCTACGAGCAGTACTTC
CDR3 protein: CASTVRESSYEQYF
clone size: .
D gene: .
V gene: TRBV5-5
J gene: TRBJ2-7

CDR3 DNA: TGCAGTGCTAGGGGGGGTTGGGACACTGAAGCTTTCTTT
CDR3 protein: CSARGGWDTEAFF
clone size: few
D gene: .
V gene: TRBV20-1
J gene: TRBJ1-1

CDR3 DNA: TGCAGCGTTTCCGACAGGGTAAGCACTGAAGCTTTCTTT
CDR3 protein: CSVSDRVSTEAFF
clone size: .
D gene: TRBD1
V gene: TRBV29-1
J gene: TRBJ1-1

CDR3 DNA: TGCAGTGCTAGGGGGCCCGGGACAGGGGGCCTTTATTCACCCCTCCACTTT
CDR3 protein: CSARGPGTGGLYSPLHF
clone size: .
D gene: TRBD1
V gene: TRBV20-1
J gene: TRBJ1-6

CDR3 DNA: TGCAGTGCTTTCAGGGGGCAGGTCTCGGGCGAGCAGTACTTC
CDR3 protein: CSAFRGQVSGEQYF
clone size: .
D gene: TRBD1
V gene: TRBV20-1
J gene: TRBJ2-7

CDR3 DNA: TGTGCCAGCAGTTTTTCTAGCGGGAGGACCGAGGTCTACGAGCAGTACTTC
CDR3 protein: CASSFSSGRTEVYEQYF
clone size: .
D gene: TRBD2
V gene: TRBV27
J gene: TRBJ2-7

CDR3 DNA: TGTGCCTCCAAGCCCGACCGGGACAGATTTCGGGATACGCAGTATTTT
CDR3 protein: CASKPDRDRFRDTQYF
clone size: .
D gene: TRBD1
V gene: TRBV6-5
J gene: TRBJ2-3

CDR3 DNA: TGCGCCAGCAGTGTATCGCTGTACAATGAGCAGTTCTTC
CDR3 protein: CASSVSLYNEQFF
clone size: few
D gene: .
V gene: TRBV10-1
J gene: TRBJ2-1

CDR3 DNA: TGTGCCAGCAGCTTACTAGTGACAGGGGGCAATTCACCCCTCCACTTT
CDR3 protein: CASSLLVTGGNSPLHF
clone size: few
D gene: TRBD1
V gene: TRBV7-2
J gene: TRBJ1-6

CDR3 DNA: TGTGCCAGTCAGGGGAACCCTAATGAAAAACTGTTTTTT
CDR3 protein: CASQGNPNEKLFF
clone size: .
D gene: .
V gene: TRBV25-1
J gene: TRBJ1-4

CDR3 DNA: TGTGCCAGCAGTGCCGCTGGGACTAGCGGGAGAGCTACGCAGTATTTT
CDR3 protein: CASSAAGTSGRATQYF
clone size: .
D gene: TRBD2
V gene: TRBV28
J gene: TRBJ2-3

CDR3 DNA: TGTGCCAGCAGTGACATGGGACAGATCTACAATGAGCAGTTCTTC
CDR3 protein: CASSDMGQIYNEQFF
clone size: .
D gene: TRBD1
V gene: TRBV2
J gene: TRBJ2-1

CDR3 DNA: TGTGCCAGCAATAGAGGGGAGCTTCTCTCTAATGAGCAGTACTTC
CDR3 protein: CASNRGELLSNEQYF
clone size: few
D gene: .
V gene: TRBV12-3/TRBV12-4
J gene: TRBJ2-7

CDR3 DNA: TGCGCCAGCAGCCAAGTGGGCAGGGGGGGCCACGAGCAGTACTTC
CDR3 protein: CASSQVGRGGHEQYF
clone size: once
D gene: .
V gene: TRBV4-1
J gene: TRBJ2-7

CDR3 DNA: TGTGCCACCAGTGATCGGGACAGGGGGACCTACGAGCAGTACTTC
CDR3 protein: CATSDRDRGTYEQYF
clone size: .
D gene: TRBD1
V gene: TRBV24-1
J gene: TRBJ2-7

CDR3 DNA: TGTGCCAGCAGTTCGTCTAGCGGGAGTTTTACCACTACGAAGCAGTTCTTC
CDR3 protein: CASSSSSGSFTTTKQFF
clone size: .
D gene: TRBD2
V gene: TRBV27
J gene: TRBJ2-1

CDR3 DNA: TGTGCCAGCACCGTAATCCCCGGTGAGCAGTACTTC
CDR3 protein: CASTVIPGEQYF
clone size: few
D gene: .
V gene: TRBV2
J gene: TRBJ2-7

CDR3 DNA: TGCAGTGCTAGAGTCGCGGCCGGCGGTACCTACGAGCAGTACTTC
CDR3 protein: CSARVAAGGTYEQYF
clone size: few
D gene: .
V gene: TRBV20-1
J gene: TRBJ2-7

CDR3 DNA: TGTGCCAGCAGGGACAATAGCGGGATCACTGAGCAGTACTTC
CDR3 protein: CASRDNSGITEQYF
clone size: few
D gene: TRBD2
V gene: TRBV7-2
J gene: TRBJ2-7

CDR3 DNA: TGTGCCAGCAGTGAGGGGGTCGGGACAGAGGCCCAGTACTTC
CDR3 protein: CASSEGVGTEAQYF
clone size: .
D gene: TRBD1
V gene: TRBV6-6
J gene: TRBJ2-7

CDR3 DNA: TGTGCCAGCAGCCCCGGACAGGGGGGGCCCTACAATGAGCAGTTCTTC
CDR3 protein: CASSPGQGGPYNEQFF
clone size: .
D gene: TRBD1
V gene: TRBV2
J gene: TRBJ2-1

CDR3 DNA: TGTGCCAGCAATCCGACAGGGCCGAACTATGGCTACACCTTC
CDR3 protein: CASNPTGPNYGYTF
clone size: .
D gene: TRBD1
V gene: TRBV6-1
J gene: TRBJ1-2

CDR3 DNA: TGTGCCAGCAGCTTGAGACAGGGGTGGTTGGAAGAGCAGTACTTC
CDR3 protein: CASSLRQGWLEEQYF
clone size: .
D gene: TRBD1
V gene: TRBV9
J gene: TRBJ2-5

CDR3 DNA: TGTGCCAGCAGCGGACTAGCGGGGGGCTCTGGGGCCAACGTCCTGACTTTC
CDR3 protein: CASSGLAGGSGANVLTF
clone size: once
D gene: TRBD2
V gene: TRBV7-3
J gene: TRBJ2-6

CDR3 DNA: TGTGCCAGCAGCGACCTCCAGGGGGCCTCCTACGAGCAGTACTTC
CDR3 protein: CASSDLQGASYEQYF
clone size: few
D gene: TRBD1
V gene: TRBV25-1
J gene: TRBJ2-7

CDR3 DNA: TGCGCCAGCAGCTTGAATATTTTAAGGGGTTCGATCACTGAAGCTTTCTTT
CDR3 protein: CASSLNILRGSITEAFF
clone size: once
D gene: .
V gene: TRBV5-1
J gene: TRBJ1-1

CDR3 DNA: TGTGCCAGCAGTTTTTCCATCTCACTGGTGGAGGGAAACACCATATATTTT
CDR3 protein: CASSFSISLVEGNTIYF
clone size: few
D gene: .
V gene: TRBV12-3/TRBV12-4
J gene: TRBJ1-3

CDR3 DNA: TGTGCCAGCGAAGTACAGGGTAGATCCGGGGAGCTGTTTTTT
CDR3 protein: CASEVQGRSGELFF
clone size: once
D gene: .
V gene: TRBV6-2/TRBV6-3
J gene: TRBJ2-2

CDR3 DNA: TGCAGCGCCAAAAAGCCGGGTCGATCCTACGAGCAGTACTTC
CDR3 protein: CSAKKPGRSYEQYF
clone size: many
D gene: .
V gene: TRBV29-1
J gene: TRBJ2-7

CDR3 DNA: TGCGCCAGCAGTGAAGGGCCCTACGAGCAGTACTTC
CDR3 protein: CASSEGPYEQYF
clone size: .
D gene: .
V gene: TRBV10-1
J gene: TRBJ2-7

CDR3 DNA: TGTGCCATCAGTGCTTGGACAGGGGCCTCCTACGAGCAGTACTTC
CDR3 protein: CAISAWTGASYEQYF
clone size: few
D gene: TRBD1
V gene: TRBV10-3
J gene: TRBJ2-7

CDR3 DNA: TGCAGTGCTACGATGACAGGACCCCAAGAGACCCAGTACTTC
CDR3 protein: CSATMTGPQETQYF
clone size: once
D gene: .
V gene: TRBV20-1
J gene: TRBJ2-5

CDR3 DNA: TGTGCCAGCAGCGAAACCGGGGGCCAGACCCAGTACTTC
CDR3 protein: CASSETGGQTQYF
clone size: few
D gene: .
V gene: TRBV5-5
J gene: TRBJ2-5

CDR3 DNA: TGTGCCAGCAGCACTACAGAGAGATATAGCACAGATACGCAGTATTTT
CDR3 protein: CASSTTERYSTDTQYF
clone size: .
D gene: .
V gene: TRBV7-8
J gene: TRBJ2-3

CDR3 DNA: TGTGCCATCAGTGATCCCGTGCGCTCGTACGAGCAGTACTTC
CDR3 protein: CAISDPVRSYEQYF
clone size: many
D gene: .
V gene: TRBV10-3
J gene: TRBJ2-7

CDR3 DNA: TGCGCCAGCAGCCAAGCCCCGGGAGGGGGATCTGAGCAGTTCTTC
CDR3 protein: CASSQAPGGGSEQFF
clone size: once
D gene: TRBD2
V gene: TRBV4-3
J gene: TRBJ2-1

CDR3 DNA: TGTGCCAGCACCATGACTAGCGGGAGTGGGGATGAGCAGTTCTTC
CDR3 protein: CASTMTSGSGDEQFF
clone size: .
D gene: TRBD2
V gene: TRBV2
J gene: TRBJ2-1

CDR3 DNA: TGCAGTGCTAGCGGATTTGCACTTGGGGCGCAGTATTTT
CDR3 protein: CSASGFALGAQYF
clone size: few
D gene: .
V gene: TRBV20-1
J gene: TRBJ2-3